This entry concerns a single TCR beta chain. What it binds is unknown. Produced via immunoSEQ multiplex PCR; TCRdb's table is partial and in-frame only. The table records nearly 80,000 clones, more than 80% of them present only once. The length of the CDR3 is 12 residues. Per germline, CDR1 MDHEN and CDR2 SYDVKM. With 5 bases removed from V and 8 bases from J, the gap between germline ends came to 12 bases. The data were taken from a study of OX40 agonist ivuxolimab in advanced cancers. Study-level background: Administration of intravenous ivuxolimab to patients occurred every 2 weeks at 0.01 to 10 mg/kg. People in dose escalation had one of these cancers: hepatocellular carcinoma, melanoma, renal cell or head and neck cancer. Participants could have had prior anti-PD-1, anti-PD-L1 or anti-CTLA-4 therapy, and around 40% had some.

Overall study findings and caveats: Clonal expansion from baseline to week 6 occurred in both CD4+ and CD8+ T cells.

The material was CD4+ or CD8+ T cells sorted from blood, obtained in a trial of the OX40 agonist ivuxolimab. This sequence originates from an adult with an advanced solid tumor such as melanoma, head and neck, liver or kidney cancer. The chain has TRBV28 and TRBJ1-2; D not certain. The CDR3 is CASSPTWEGYTF. DNA of the CDR3: TGTGCCAGCAGTCCAACGTGGGAAGGCTACACCTTC.